The rows below give T cell receptor beta chains drawn from one sample of a study of blood T cells in healthy people across ages. TCRdb re-derived calls from the 5' RACE reads in MiXCR, one entry per CDR3 protein. The sample records 600,000 to 900,000 distinct CDR3 sequences, roughly 25% being singletons. The data also belong to a second study, concerning T cells of mothers and their children.

The sample consisted of blood. The receptors stem from a boy aged 5-17 years in good health. Both conserved end residues are part of each CDR3. D genes are given only for firm matches. Clone size is not always given. Where it is, it says once, few, many or a class for expanded clones.

V	size	J	D	CDR3	DNA
TRBV9	few	TRBJ2-1	.	CASSVGPSPMKDEQFF	TGTGCCAGCAGCGTAGGACCTAGCCCAATGAAGGATGAGCAGTTCTTC
TRBV5-1	.	TRBJ2-2	.	CASRTLGATGELFF	TGCGCCAGCAGGACTCTAGGAGCCACCGGGGAGCTGTTTTTT
TRBV20-1	.	TRBJ1-2	.	CSAPGGYTF	TGCAGTGCTCCGGGGGGCTACACCTTC
TRBV5-1	.	TRBJ2-1	TRBD2	CASSPNPFAGGGNEQFF	TGCGCCAGCAGCCCCAACCCCTTCGCGGGGGGGGGAAATGAGCAGTTCTTC
TRBV18	.	TRBJ2-7	TRBD1	CASSPGDRYYEQYF	TGTGCCAGCTCACCAGGGGACAGGTATTACGAGCAGTACTTC
TRBV9	.	TRBJ2-1	TRBD2	CASSVEASGGYNEQFF	TGTGCCAGCAGCGTGGAAGCTAGCGGGGGATACAATGAGCAGTTCTTC
TRBV4-1	few	TRBJ1-2	TRBD1	CASSRQGEDYGCTF	TGCGCCAGCAGCCGGCAGGGGGAAGACTATGGCTGCACCTTC
TRBV6-5	few	TRBJ2-7	.	CASSYRGSEQYF	TGTGCCAGCAGTTACAGGGGGAGTGAGCAGTACTTC
TRBV15	.	TRBJ1-1	.	CATSRARQMNTEAFF	TGTGCCACCAGCAGAGCGAGACAGATGAACACTGAAGCTTTCTTT
TRBV20-1	.	TRBJ2-7	TRBD2	CSAREYGLAGGFSSYEQYF	TGCAGTGCTAGAGAATACGGACTAGCGGGGGGGTTTAGCTCCTACGAGCAGTACTTC
TRBV2	once	TRBJ2-2	TRBD1	CASRVTGLGELFF	TGTGCCAGCAGGGTGACAGGGCTCGGGGAGCTGTTTTTT
TRBV5-1	few	TRBJ2-5	TRBD1	CASSPGSGQGLQETQYF	TGCGCCAGCAGCCCTGGTTCGGGACAGGGTCTTCAAGAGACCCAGTACTTC
TRBV13	few	TRBJ2-5	.	CASSRGDLAQETQYF	TGTGCCAGCAGCCGAGGGGACTTGGCCCAAGAGACCCAGTACTTC
TRBV5-1	few	TRBJ1-6	.	CASSKDRDSPLHF	TGCGCCAGCAGCAAGGACAGAGATTCACCCCTCCACTTT
TRBV20-1	.	TRBJ1-5	.	CSARGRGKPQHF	TGCAGTGCCCGGGGGAGGGGTAAGCCCCAGCATTTT
TRBV6-2/TRBV6-3	few	TRBJ2-4	TRBD1	CASSSRTGGNIQYF	TGTGCCAGCAGTTCCCGGACAGGGGGGAACATTCAGTACTTC
TRBV4-1	.	TRBJ2-1	.	CASSPRDLTTYNEQFF	TGCGCCAGCAGCCCCCGGGACCTAACCACCTACAATGAGCAGTTCTTC
TRBV29-1	.	TRBJ2-5	.	CSPPVTELQETQYF	TGCAGCCCCCCGGTAACTGAGCTCCAAGAGACCCAGTACTTC
TRBV12-3/TRBV12-4	.	TRBJ1-1	.	CASTPGQRNTEAFF	TGTGCCAGCACCCCGGGGCAGAGGAACACTGAAGCTTTCTTT
TRBV4-1	many	TRBJ1-4	.	CASSRRGEKLFF	TGCGCCAGCAGCAGAAGGGGTGAAAAACTGTTTTTT
TRBV28	few	TRBJ1-5	.	CASSLKGFQPQHF	TGTGCCAGCAGTTTAAAGGGCTTTCAGCCCCAGCATTTT
TRBV20-1	.	TRBJ2-5	.	CSARDGGGINEETQYF	TGCAGTGCTAGAGATGGAGGGGGGATAAACGAAGAGACCCAGTACTTC
TRBV12-3/TRBV12-4	.	TRBJ2-5	.	CASTRGVGKETQYF	TGTGCCAGCACCCGTGGCGTGGGGAAAGAGACCCAGTACTTC
TRBV2	many	TRBJ2-1	.	CANREGPGGNEQFF	TGTGCCAACAGGGAGGGGCCCGGGGGGAATGAGCAGTTCTTC
TRBV12-3/TRBV12-4	.	TRBJ2-6	TRBD1	CASSSGQGPSGANVLTF	TGTGCCAGCAGTTCCGGACAGGGTCCCTCTGGGGCCAACGTCCTGACTTTC